By share, the clone carrying this T cell receptor (beta chain) ranks as medium-sized (0.01 to 0.1%). The antigen remains unidentified. This specimen comes from a study of blood T cells in healthy people across ages. The study's findings and limits: Both naive CD4+ cell counts and diversity were greater in long-lived donors than in aged donors.

It was with a sample-barcoded 5' primer and a J-beta primer mix that a second PCR of roughly 7 to 12 cycles was run. A single record per CDR3 protein comes from TCRdb applying MiXCR to the 5' RACE reads. This table has 600,000 or so distinct CDR3 sequences, about 30% appearing once. The CDR3 runs to 13 residues. Germline CDR1 SEHNR, CDR2 FQNEAQ (reference sequence). V lost 5 bases, J lost 5 bases, and 12 bases lay in between. The amount of total RNA extracted per sample was at least 5.5 micrograms. Source material: blood. The source of this sequence is a woman of 80 years or more in good health. The chain is built from TRBV7-9 and TRBJ2-5; D uncertain. Here the CDR3 reads CASSPKGPETQYF. The CDR3 DNA sequence: TGTGCCAGCAGCCCTAAGGGCCCCGAGACCCAGTACTTC.